Listed here are 27 T cell receptor beta chains from one sample, sequenced in a study of shared clonotypes between healthy human individuals (TCRdb year 2020). The method behind the library was the immunoSEQ multiplex PCR assay. TCRdb obtained this table from immuneACCESS and retained in-frame rearrangements with V and J assigned. These tables miss some clones; where compared with another copy, unresolved V genes account for less than half of the shortfall, and the remainder is unexplained. The table for this sample lists approximately 620,000 clones; less than 98% of them were counted only once. The ten top clones hold around 0.058% of the sample. The sample comprised naive CD4+ T cells sorted from blood. What this sample's cell subset or site label stands for: CD45RA+ positively selected. All receptors come from a woman aged 25-40 years in good health.

The V gene is TRBV6-5, the J gene TRBJ2-7; D is perhaps TRBD1 (5 bases). The germline V and J ends were trimmed by 4 bases and 6 bases, with 7 bases remaining between them. The CDR3 has 11 amino acids. CDR1 and CDR2 from the germline V gene are MNHEY and SVGAGI. Here the CDR3 reads CASSLGVEQYF. In DNA form, the CDR3 reads TGTGCCAGCAGTTTAGGGGTCGAGCAGTACTTC.

V usage is TRBV5-1 and J usage is TRBJ2-7, with D uncertain. The CDR3 length is 13 residues. V was trimmed by 0 bases and J by 3 bases, leaving 7 bases between them. Per germline, CDR1 SGHRS and CDR2 YFSETQ. The CDR3 nucleotides are TGCGCCAGCAGCTTGGGGGATAACTACGAGCAGTACTTC. It is translated as CASSLGDNYEQYF.

The rearrangement joins TRBV28 to TRBJ2-3; 7 nucleotides align to TRBD1. The CDR3 is 13 amino acids. Germline assignment: CDR1 MDHEN and CDR2 SYDVKM. Unmatched junction bases numbered 5, after V lost 5 bases and J lost 6 bases. The CDR3 is CASSRQGLDTQYF. The CDR3 DNA follows: TGTGCCAGCAGTCGACAGGGTCTGGATACGCAGTATTTT.

This chain links TRBV28 with TRBJ2-7; no clear D. Germline values: CDR1 MDHEN, CDR2 SYDVKM. Trimming stripped 5 bases from V and 2 bases from J, with 7 bases between. CDR3 length: 12 amino acids. The CDR3 DNA reads as TGTGCCAGCAGTGACATCCCCTACGAGCAGTACTTC. Protein product: CASSDIPYEQYF.

This clone was seen a single time. This chain joins TRBV28 and TRBJ2-5; 9 bases line up with TRBD1. The J call may be wrong; the DNA end is better matched by TRBJ2-7. CDR3 length: 16 amino acids. Germline V CDR1 and CDR2: MDHEN, SYDVKM. The CDR3 reads CASRSPGQGGIYEQYF. The CDR3 bases are TGTGCCAGCAGATCGCCGGGACAGGGAGGGATCTACGAGCAGTACTTC.

This clone was picked up one time. In nucleotides, the CDR3 is TGTGCCAGCAGCGTAGCGGACAGCCGCTCTGGAAACACCATATATTTT. This encodes CASSVADSRSGNTIYF. The V call is TRBV9, the J call TRBJ1-3, with TRBD1 as a possible D gene (6 bases). V was shortened by 0 bases and J by 0 bases, with 10 bases between the two germline ends. There are 16 residues in the CDR3. The germline V gene has CDR1 SGDLS and CDR2 YYNGEE.

The genes are TRBV2 and TRBJ2-5, with D possibly matching TRBD2 (5 bases). V was pared by 3 bases and J by 0 bases, with 5 bases between. The CDR3 has 13 residues. Per germline, CDR1 SNHLY and CDR2 FYNNEI. CDR3 nucleotides: TGTGCCAGCAGTGACGGGAACCAAGAGACCCAGTACTTC. Translating it yields CASSDGNQETQYF.

J is TRBJ1-1 and V is TRBV5-1; the match to TRBD1 covers 7 bases. CDR3 length equals 15 residues. V lost 3 bases and J lost 1; bases outside the gene matches: 6. The V gene's germline CDR1 is SGHRS and CDR2 YFSETQ. In nucleotides, the CDR3 is TGCGCCAGCAGCTCCGGACAGGCATGGAACACTGAAGCTTTCTTT. It yields the protein CASSSGQAWNTEAFF.

This chain connects TRBV5-1 to TRBJ2-5; possibly TRBD1 for D (6 bases). Per germline, CDR1 SGHRS and CDR2 YFSETQ. The CDR3 runs 14 residues. V lost 8 bases to trimming and J lost 5 bases, with 19 bases between them. The DNA of the CDR3 is TGCGCCAGTAGACGGACAGCAAACACGGAGACCCAGTACTTC. It codes for CASRRTANTETQYF.

With regard to this clone: The sample carries other DNA sequences with the same CDR3. The V call is TRBV2, the J call TRBJ1-1, with D tentatively TRBD1 (5 bases). Germline CDR1 reads SNHLY; CDR2 reads FYNNEI. This CDR3 comprises 12 residues. Trimming pared 6 bases from V and 5 bases from J, leaving 10 bases between. The CDR3 DNA follows: TGTGCCAGCAGGGTTGAGGGGACTGAAGCTTTCTTT. It translates to CASRVEGTEAFF.

CDR3 region: CASSSGQYNEKLFF. In DNA form, the CDR3 reads TGCGCCAGCAGCTCGGGACAGTATAATGAAAAACTGTTTTTT. The chain recombines TRBV5-1 with TRBJ1-4; 7 bases fit TRBD1. Trimming cost V 3 bases and J 4 bases; bases outside gene matches: 3. This CDR3 has 14 residues. Germline V gene data show CDR1 as SGHRS and CDR2 as YFSETQ. The variable domain in full, completed from reference TRBV5-1 and TRBJ1-4, reads KAGVTQTPRYLIKTRGQQVTLSCSPISGHRSVSWYQQTPGQGLQFLFEYFSETQRNKGNFPGRFSGRQFSNSRSEMNVSTLELGDSALYLCASSSGQYNEKLFFGSGTQLSVL.

The chain has TRBV25-1 and TRBJ2-1, with TRBD2 matching over 11 bases. Germline V gene lookup returns CDR1 MGHDK and CDR2 SYGVNS. The CDR3 consists of 18 residues. V lost 6 bases and J lost 4; bases outside the gene matches: 14. The CDR3 spells CASRAGTSGPGLYNEQFF. The DNA of the CDR3 is TGTGCCAGCAGGGCCGGGACTAGCGGCCCCGGTCTATACAATGAGCAGTTCTTC.

This chain connects TRBV13 to TRBJ2-1; 10 bases agree with TRBD2. The V gene's germline CDR1 is PRHDT and CDR2 FYEKMQ (reference sequence). With 6 bases clipped from V and 7 bases from J, the junction kept 6 bases outside the gene matches. CDR3 length: 14 amino acids. The CDR3 loop reads CASRIAGGRNEQFF. CDR3 coding DNA: TGTGCCAGCAGAATAGCGGGAGGACGTAATGAGCAGTTCTTC.

The chain joins TRBV28 to TRBJ1-1, with 9 bases lining up with TRBD1. This CDR3 is built from 13 residues. The V gene end was trimmed by 5 bases and the J gene end by 7 bases; junction bases not matched to a gene: 5. The V gene's germline CDR1 is MDHEN and CDR2 SYDVKM. As DNA, the CDR3 is TGTGCCAGCAGTGGGGACAGGGTCGATGAAGCTTTCTTT. Translated, it gives CASSGDRVDEAFF.

This sequence joins TRBV2 and TRBJ2-3; D remains ambiguous. V was shortened by 3 bases and J by 0 bases, with 10 bases between the two germline ends. The CDR3 sequence is 15 residues long. Per the germline V gene, CDR1 is SNHLY and CDR2 is FYNNEI. For the CDR3, the DNA is TGTGCCAGCAGTGACGTTACAGCTAGCACAGATACGCAGTATTTT. Amino acids: CASSDVTASTDTQYF.

The chain recombines TRBV28 with TRBJ1-3; perhaps TRBD1 as D (5 bases). The germline gives CDR1 MDHEN, CDR2 SYDVKM. With 4 bases removed from V and 4 bases from J, the gap between germline ends came to 17 bases. The CDR3 spans 16 residues. The CDR3 is CASSSHSDSQGNTIYF. The CDR3 DNA follows: TGTGCCAGCAGTTCCCACAGTGACAGCCAAGGAAACACCATATATTTT.

The chain recombines TRBV7-3 with TRBJ2-2; TRBD1 might be the D (6 bases). Germline V lookup: CDR1 SGHTA, CDR2 FQGTGA. The V end was cut by 1 base, the J end by 5 bases, with 14 bases between. This CDR3 comprises 16 residues. CDR3 in DNA: TGTGCCAGCAGCTTAAGTCAGGGGCCGGAGACCGGGGAGCTGTTTTTT. Its translation: CASSLSQGPETGELFF. Full variable domain (outside the CDR3, taken from reference TRBV7-3 and TRBJ2-2): GAGVSQTPSNKVTEKGKYVELRCDPISGHTALYWYRQSLGQGPEFLIYFQGTGAADDSGLPNDRFFAVRPEGSVSTLKIQRTERGDSAVYLCASSLSQGPETGELFFGEGSRLTVL.

In nucleotides, the CDR3 is TGTGCCAGCAGACCCGATGCAGATACGCAGTATTTT. Its protein is CASRPDADTQYF. The gene calls are TRBV4-2 and TRBJ2-3; no clear D. The CDR3 is 12 residues long. Germline V gene data show CDR1 as LGHNA and CDR2 as YNFKEQ. The V and J ends lost 6 bases and 4 bases respectively, with 8 bases between them.

This chain links TRBV27 with TRBJ2-7; D may be TRBD1 (5 bases). Trimming stripped 8 bases from V and 3 bases from J, with 17 bases between. Looked up from germline, CDR1 is MNHEY and CDR2 is SMNVEV (reference sequence). The CDR3 covers 14 residues. Here the CDR3 DNA reads TGTGCCAGCGAAAAGACAGTAGGGATCTACGAGCAGTACTTC. Its translation is CASEKTVGIYEQYF.

The J gene is TRBJ2-7, the V gene TRBV18, with D possibly being TRBD2 (6 bases). V was trimmed by 4 bases and J by 1 base, leaving 14 bases between them. Germline values: CDR1 KGHSH, CDR2 LQKENI. There are 15 residues in the CDR3. CDR3 amino acids: CASSRDLPGSYEQYF. The DNA of the CDR3 is TGTGCCAGCTCACGGGACTTGCCGGGATCCTACGAGCAGTACTTC.

This clone was seen only once. The chain carries TRBV11-2 and TRBJ2-1, with 11 positions matching TRBD2. J lost 8 bases, V lost 6 bases, and 21 bases had no gene match. The CDR3 length is 19 residues. CDR1 and CDR2 from the germline V gene are SGHAT and FQNNGV. CDR3 protein: CASRSGRGLTTSGTDEQFF. In DNA, the CDR3 is TGTGCCAGCAGAAGTGGGCGAGGGTTGACGACTAGCGGGACCGATGAGCAGTTCTTC.

The V call is TRBV19, the J call TRBJ1-5; D possibly corresponds to TRBD1 (6 bases). The CDR3 sequence is 13 residues long. Between the trimmed V and J ends, which lost 3 bases and 9 bases, there was a span of 12 bases. CDR1 is LNHDA, CDR2 SQIVND, per germline (reference sequence). The CDR3 sequence is CASSITGKSPQHF. CDR3 sequence (DNA): TGTGCCAGTAGTATCACAGGGAAATCGCCCCAGCATTTT.

The chain couples TRBV7-8 to TRBJ2-3, with 8 bases matching TRBD2. J gave up 6 bases and V 5 bases, and 10 bases lay outside the gene matches. The CDR3 is 15 amino acids. The germline gives CDR1 SGHVS, CDR2 FQNEAQ. Written as DNA, the CDR3 is TGTGCCAGCAGCCGAGCGGGAGTTCGGTCGGATACGCAGTATTTT. It encodes CASSRAGVRSDTQYF.

Here the CDR3 reads CASRQGRRTGELFF. The CDR3 region has the DNA TGTGCCTCAAGACAGGGGAGAAGGACCGGGGAGCTGTTTTTT. The chain carries TRBV27 and TRBJ2-2; 8 bases agree with TRBD1. The V gene end was trimmed by 11 bases and the J gene end by 5 bases; junction bases not matched to a gene: 10. The germline gives CDR1 MNHEY, CDR2 SMNVEV (reference sequence). This CDR3 comprises 14 residues.

This clone has just one count. The CDR3 spells CASSKKGRVTPGVNGELFF. The CDR3 DNA reads as TGTGCCAGCAGCAAGAAAGGGAGGGTAACGCCCGGGGTTAACGGGGAGCTGTTTTTT. The V gene is TRBV7-3, the J gene TRBJ2-2; TRBD2 agrees at 7 bases. With V trimmed by 5 bases and J by 7 bases, 22 bases remained unmatched. The CDR3 totals 19 residues. Germline V CDR1 and CDR2: SGHTA, FQGTGA.

The chain employs TRBV7-2 and TRBJ2-7; D could derive from TRBD1 or TRBD2 (5 bases each). V gave up 4 bases and J gave up 0 bases, with 10 bases separating them. The CDR3 extends over 14 amino acids. Looked up from germline, CDR1 is SGHTA and CDR2 is FQGNSA. The CDR3 sequence is CASSSGTSSYEQYF. CDR3 DNA sequence: TGTGCCAGCAGCTCCGGGACGTCCTCCTACGAGCAGTACTTC.

V is TRBV6-5 and J is TRBJ1-6; D is ambiguous. V shed 2 bases and J shed 5 bases, with 1 base lying between them. Germline lookup yields CDR1 MNHEY and CDR2 SVGAGI. There are 12 residues in the CDR3. The CDR3 bases are TGTGCCAGCAGTTACAATAATTCACCCCTCCACTTT. This translates into CASSYNNSPLHF.